This TCR beta chain was sequenced for a study of technical replicates of blood from a handful of donors. Germline V CDR1 and CDR2: LNHNV, YYDKDF (reference sequence). Trimming cost V 1 base and J 5 bases; bases outside gene matches: 4. The CDR3 extends over 15 amino acids. This clone has just one count. The method was immunoSEQ multiplex PCR; TCRdb's version includes in-frame clones alone and lacks a portion of them. The table shows 55,000 to 60,000 clones, with 93% occurring only once. The sequence was collected from a human donor in good health. Some clones in this sample may be carry-over from other donors' samples. The chain links TRBV15 to TRBJ1-5, with 8 bases matching TRBD1. Sequencing used PBMCs. The CDR3 DNA reads as TGTGCCACCAGCAGAGGGGCAGGGGGCGATCAGCCCCAGCATTTT. Amino acids: CATSRGAGGDQPQHF.